Shown below are 2 T cell receptor beta chains from a single sample sequenced in a study of blood T cell repertoires in COVID-19. Repertoires were generated with immunoSEQ multiplex PCR, while TCRdb's copy carries only in-frame clones and drops some. Of 10,000 or so clones listed, less than 85% were seen once; the top ten hold less than 25%. The specimen sequenced was peripheral blood. Receptors were obtained from a human donor in a cohort sampled during active COVID-19.

This clone came up once. The J gene is TRBJ2-3, the V gene TRBV5-4; 12 bases align to TRBD2. This CDR3 is built from 16 residues. V was pared by 4 bases and J by 6 bases, with 9 bases of the junction left unmatched. CDR1 is SGHNT and CDR2 is YYREEE in the germline V gene (reference sequence). CDR3 loop: CASSVGLAGFMDTQYF. Written as DNA, the CDR3 is TGTGCCAGCAGCGTAGGACTAGCGGGGTTCATGGATACGCAGTATTTT.

The rearrangement uses TRBV7-9 and TRBJ1-4; D ambiguous. Germline V lookup: CDR1 SEHNR, CDR2 FQNEAQ (reference sequence). With 5 bases removed from V and 11 bases from J, the gap between germline ends came to 12 bases. CDR3 length: 12 amino acids. The CDR3 spells CASSIVREKLFF. The CDR3 nucleotides are TGTGCCAGCAGCATAGTCCGGGAGAAACTGTTTTTT.